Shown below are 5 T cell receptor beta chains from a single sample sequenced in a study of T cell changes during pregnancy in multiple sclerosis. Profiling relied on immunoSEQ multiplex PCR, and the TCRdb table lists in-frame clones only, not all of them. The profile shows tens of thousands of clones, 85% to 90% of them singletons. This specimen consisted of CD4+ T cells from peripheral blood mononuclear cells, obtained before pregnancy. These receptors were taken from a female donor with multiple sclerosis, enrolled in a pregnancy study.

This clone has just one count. The CDR3 DNA reads TGCGCCAGCAACCCGGGACAGGGTTACAATGAGCAGTTCTTC. Its translation: CASNPGQGYNEQFF. J is TRBJ2-1 and V is TRBV10-1; 9 bases map to TRBD1. Trimming took 7 bases from V and 4 from J; bases not matched to a gene: 5. Germline V gene data show CDR1 as WNHNN and CDR2 as SYGVQD (reference sequence). The CDR3 sequence is 14 residues long.

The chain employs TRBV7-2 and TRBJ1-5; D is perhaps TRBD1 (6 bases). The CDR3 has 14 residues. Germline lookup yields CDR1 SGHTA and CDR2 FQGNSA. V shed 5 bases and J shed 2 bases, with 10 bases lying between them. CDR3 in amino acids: CASSPRQGNQPQHF. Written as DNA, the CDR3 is TGTGCCAGCAGCCCCAGACAGGGCAATCAGCCCCAGCATTTT.

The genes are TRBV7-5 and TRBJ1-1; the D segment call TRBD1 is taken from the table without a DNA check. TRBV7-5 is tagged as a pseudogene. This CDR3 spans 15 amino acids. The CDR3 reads CARSLAGQGQTEAFF. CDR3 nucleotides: TGTGCCAGAAGCTTAGCAGGACAGGGGCAAACTGAAGCTTTCTTT.

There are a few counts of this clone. CDR3: CASSFRYEQFF. The DNA for the CDR3 is TGTGCCAGCAGTTTTCGGTATGAGCAGTTCTTC. This chain links TRBV28 with TRBJ2-1; D not resolved. This CDR3 comprises 11 residues. Germline CDR1 MDHEN, CDR2 SYDVKM. V dropped 3 bases and J dropped 8 bases, with 5 bases sitting between them.

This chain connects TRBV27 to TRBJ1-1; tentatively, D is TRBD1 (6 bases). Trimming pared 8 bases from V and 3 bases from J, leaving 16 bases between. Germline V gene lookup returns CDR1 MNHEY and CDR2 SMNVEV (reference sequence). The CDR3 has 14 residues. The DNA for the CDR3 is TGTGCCAGCCTCATCAGGGGCGGAGACACTGAAGCTTTCTTT. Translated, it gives CASLIRGGDTEAFF.